This TCR beta chain stems from a study of beta chain features in type 1 diabetes. Findings and limits, study-wide: Researchers report that Type 1 diabetes patients had moderately but significantly shorter TCRB CDR3s across all four CD4+ subsets. The study notes PCR might favor shorter templates equally in patients and controls.

Turning to this clone: Its antigen is not known.

All of the isolated RNA was reverse transcribed, so expressed TCRB transcripts were sequenced. TCRdb's table, derived via immunoSEQ multiplex PCR, lists solely in-frame clones and lacks some. Altogether around 300,000 clones are present, 12% to 15% being singletons, with the ten largest covering approximately 7%. Germline V gene sequence: CDR1 LGHNA, CDR2 YNFKEQ. The CDR3 is 15 residues long. Trimming pared 5 bases from V and 4 bases from J, leaving 12 bases between. This chain links TRBV4-2 with TRBJ2-6; D is tentatively TRBD1 or TRBD2 (5 bases each). This receptor was obtained from a man aged 30 to 45 in good health. Sequencing was performed on central memory CD4+ T cells from blood. Here the CDR3 DNA reads TGTGCCAGCAGCACTAGGGGCGCCGGGGCCAACGTCCTGACTTTC. The encoded protein is CASSTRGAGANVLTF.